Given below is one T cell receptor beta chain in context. What it recognizes is unknown. In the library, unique molecular identifiers were attached to individual cDNA molecules. TCRdb reprocessed the RACE reads with MiXCR, giving one entry per CDR3 protein. This table has 90,000 to 140,000 distinct CDR3 sequences, less than 40% appearing once. Documented time point: patch test 3, about 24 weeks after DPC sensitization. Documented treatment: therapeutic diphenylcyclopropenone sensitization with weekly scalp DPC. The total RNA was obtained from whole blood that was not fractionated. These data belong to a study of human T cells and chemical hapten exposure. Germline CDR1 is SGHTA and CDR2 is FQGNSA. With 0 bases removed from V and 3 bases from J, the gap between germline ends came to 22 bases. This CDR3 comprises 19 residues. Whole-study findings and limits: With alopecia, donors may have immune responses unlike healthy people's. Once DPC sensitization occurred, TCRs above 1 in 1000 frequency showed no change.

The chain links TRBV7-2 to TRBJ2-3, with D tentatively TRBD2 (6 bases). This receptor was obtained from a man in his forties or fifties with alopecia areata. Some clones in this sample may be carry-over from other donors' samples. Here the sequenced sample was whole blood, taken in connection with sensitization to the hapten diphenylcyclopropenone (DPC). CDR3: CASSLARPLGGVETDTQYF. The CDR3 DNA follows: TGTGCCAGCAGCTTAGCCCGGCCACTAGGAGGGGTGGAAACAGATACGCAGTATTTT.